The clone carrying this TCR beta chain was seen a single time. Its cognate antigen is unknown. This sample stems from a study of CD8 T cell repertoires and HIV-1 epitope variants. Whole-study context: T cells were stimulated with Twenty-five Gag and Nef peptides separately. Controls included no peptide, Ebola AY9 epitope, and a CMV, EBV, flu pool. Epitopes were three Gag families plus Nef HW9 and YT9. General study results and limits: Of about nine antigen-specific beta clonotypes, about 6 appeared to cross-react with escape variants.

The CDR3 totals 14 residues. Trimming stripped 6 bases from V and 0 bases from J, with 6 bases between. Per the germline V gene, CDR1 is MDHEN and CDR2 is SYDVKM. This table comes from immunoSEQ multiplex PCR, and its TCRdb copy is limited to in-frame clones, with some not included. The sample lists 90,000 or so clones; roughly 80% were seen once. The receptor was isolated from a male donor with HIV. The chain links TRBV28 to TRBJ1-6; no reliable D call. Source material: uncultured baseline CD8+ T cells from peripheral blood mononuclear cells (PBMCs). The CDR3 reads CASSPVSYNSPLHF. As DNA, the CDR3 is TGTGCCAGCAGCCCGGTCTCCTATAATTCACCCCTCCACTTT.